Following are 4 T cell receptor beta chains from one sample sequenced in a study of shared clonotypes between healthy human individuals. The repertoire was sequenced with immunoSEQ multiplex PCR; TCRdb's copy has only in-frame clones and lacks some. The data show around 700,000 clones, approximately 74% seen once. The sequencing sample was made of memory CD4+ T cells sorted from blood. Subset meaning: CD45RA-negative fraction. These receptor sequences come from a woman younger than 45 in good health.

The V and J genes are TRBV5-1 and TRBJ2-2; D is possibly TRBD2 (6 bases). CDR3 length equals 16 residues. CDR1 is SGHRS, CDR2 YFSETQ, per germline. Trimming took 3 bases from V and 6 from J, leaving 18 bases between them. CDR3 DNA: TGCGCCAGCAGCTCCCCCGGGACTGCGAGGGCCGGGGAGCTGTTTTTT. This gives the protein CASSSPGTARAGELFF.

The chain is built from TRBV5-4 and TRBJ2-7, with 8 bases identical to TRBD2. Germline V gene lookup returns CDR1 SGHNT and CDR2 YYREEE (reference sequence). The J segment lost 0 bases and the V segment lost 4 bases, leaving 6 bases of the junction unmatched. This CDR3 is built from 15 residues. CDR3 nucleotide sequence: TGTGCCAGCAGCAGGGTGAGCGGGAGCTCCTACGAGCAGTACTTC. It encodes CASSRVSGSSYEQYF.

The chain uses TRBV28 and TRBJ2-1, with 15 bases fitting TRBD2. The CDR3 runs 19 residues. Germline V gives CDR1 MDHEN, CDR2 SYDVKM. V trimming: 2 bases; J trimming: 1 base; junction bases outside the gene matches: 6. CDR3 coding DNA: TGTGCCAGCAGTTTAAATATGGGACTAGCGGGAGGTTCCTACAATGAGCAGTTCTTC. Translating gives CASSLNMGLAGGSYNEQFF.

The chain is built from TRBV19 and TRBJ2-7; 14 nucleotides line up with TRBD2. CDR3 length: 16 residues. After removal of 5 bases from V and 5 bases from J, the junction contained 8 bases not matched to a gene. The germline V gene encodes CDR1 LNHDA and CDR2 SQIVND (reference sequence). DNA of the CDR3: TGTGCCAGTAGTGGGGGGACTAGCGGGAGTTCCAACGAGCAGTACTTC. Protein sequence: CASSGGTSGSSNEQYF. The entire variable domain, with the rest obtained from reference TRBV19 and TRBJ2-7, is as follows: DGGITQSPKYLFRKEGQNVTLSCEQNLNHDAMYWYRQDPGQGLRLIYYSQIVNDFQKGDIAEGYSVSREKKESFPLTVTSAQKNPTAFYLCASSGGTSGSSNEQYFGPGTRLTVT.